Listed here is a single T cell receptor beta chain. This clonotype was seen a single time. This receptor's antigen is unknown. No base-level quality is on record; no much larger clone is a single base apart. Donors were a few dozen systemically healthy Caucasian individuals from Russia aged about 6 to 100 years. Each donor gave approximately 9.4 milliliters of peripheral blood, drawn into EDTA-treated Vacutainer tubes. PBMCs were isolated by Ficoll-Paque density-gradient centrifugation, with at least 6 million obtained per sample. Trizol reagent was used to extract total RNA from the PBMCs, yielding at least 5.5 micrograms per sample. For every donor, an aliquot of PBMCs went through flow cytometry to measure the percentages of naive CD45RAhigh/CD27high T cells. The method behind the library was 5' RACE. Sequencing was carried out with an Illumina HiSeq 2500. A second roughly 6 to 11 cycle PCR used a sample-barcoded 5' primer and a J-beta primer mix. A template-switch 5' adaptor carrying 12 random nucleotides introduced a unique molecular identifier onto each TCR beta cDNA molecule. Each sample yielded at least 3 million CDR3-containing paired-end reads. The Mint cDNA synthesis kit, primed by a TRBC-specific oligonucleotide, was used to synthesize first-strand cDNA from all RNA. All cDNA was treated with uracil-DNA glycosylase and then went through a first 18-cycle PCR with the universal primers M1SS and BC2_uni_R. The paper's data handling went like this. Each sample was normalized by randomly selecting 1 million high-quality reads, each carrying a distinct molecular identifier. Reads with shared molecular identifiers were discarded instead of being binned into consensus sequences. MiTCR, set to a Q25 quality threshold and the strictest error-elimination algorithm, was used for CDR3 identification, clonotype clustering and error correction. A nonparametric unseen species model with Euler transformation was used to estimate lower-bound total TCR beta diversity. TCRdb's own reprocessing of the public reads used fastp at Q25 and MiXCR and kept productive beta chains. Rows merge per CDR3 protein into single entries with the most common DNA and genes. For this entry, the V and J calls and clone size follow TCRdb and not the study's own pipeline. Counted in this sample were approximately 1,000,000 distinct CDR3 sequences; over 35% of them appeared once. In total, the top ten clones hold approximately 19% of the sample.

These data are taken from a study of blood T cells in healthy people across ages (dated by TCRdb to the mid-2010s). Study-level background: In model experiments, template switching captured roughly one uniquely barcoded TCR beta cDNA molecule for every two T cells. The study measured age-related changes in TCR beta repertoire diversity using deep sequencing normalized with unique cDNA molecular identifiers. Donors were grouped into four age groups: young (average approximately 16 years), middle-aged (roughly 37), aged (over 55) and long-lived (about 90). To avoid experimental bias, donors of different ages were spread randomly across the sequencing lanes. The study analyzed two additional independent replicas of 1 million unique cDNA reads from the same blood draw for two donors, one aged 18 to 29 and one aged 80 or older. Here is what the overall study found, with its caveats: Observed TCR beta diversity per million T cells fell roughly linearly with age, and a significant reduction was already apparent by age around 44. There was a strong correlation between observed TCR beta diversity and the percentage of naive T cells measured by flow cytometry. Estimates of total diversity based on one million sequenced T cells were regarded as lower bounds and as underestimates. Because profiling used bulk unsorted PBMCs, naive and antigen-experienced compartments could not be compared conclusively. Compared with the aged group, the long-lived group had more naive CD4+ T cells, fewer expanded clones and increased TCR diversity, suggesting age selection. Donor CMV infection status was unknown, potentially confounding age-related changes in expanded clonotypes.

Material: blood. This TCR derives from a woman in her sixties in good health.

The CDR3 loop reads CASSEALGPTAFGTQYF. The DNA sequence reads TGTGCCAGCAGTGAAGCGCTGGGACCAACGGCGTTCGGGACCCAGTACTTC. Recombination joined TRBV2 with TRBJ2-7; the D call is possibly TRBD1 or TRBD2, each sharing 5 bases. The last part of the DNA fits TRBJ2-5 better; the J call may be wrong. Per the germline V gene, SNHLY is the CDR1 and FYNNEI is the CDR2. Including the terminal cysteine and phenylalanine, the CDR3 comprises 17 residues. Only CDR3 DNA remains: 51 bases, in frame from the first base.